Below, one T cell receptor (beta chain) is given with its context. Its antigen is currently unknown. A quantity of about 0.5 to 1 ug RNA underwent reverse transcription using random hexamers. Multiplex PCR with immunoSEQ amplified the TCR beta CDR3 across 54 Vbeta and 13 Jbeta. Each CDR3 protein gets one entry after TCRdb re-called the immunoSEQ multiplex PCR reads with MiXCR. The sample records some 170,000 distinct CDR3 sequences, 93% being singletons. The controls were healthy donors who were matched for age and sex. The CDR3 contains 14 residues. V gave up 2 bases and J gave up 3 bases, with 9 bases separating them. CDR1 and CDR2 from the germline V gene are SGHVS and FNYEAQ. This sample was included in a study of CD8 T cells in Susac syndrome. Study-level points and caveats: The study's TCR sequencing and HLA analysis drew on a certain number of individuals. That number was acknowledged as relatively small.

The chain recombines TRBV7-6 with TRBJ2-3, with no clear D. The sample taken for sequencing was CD4+ T cells from PBMCs. The sequence came from a human donor in good health. This chain's CDR3 is CASSLTQETDTQYF. In nucleotides, the CDR3 is TGTGCCAGCAGCTTAACGCAGGAGACAGATACGCAGTATTTT.